Each of the 22 T cell receptor beta chains below was sequenced from the same sample in a study of T-cell reconstitution after alpha-beta-depleted transplantation in children. It was with unique molecular identifiers that the TCRbeta library was prepared. MiXCR, run by TCRdb on the PCR reads, gives a single entry per CDR3 protein. Among about 900,000 distinct CDR3 sequences listed, around 30% were seen once. Here the sequenced sample was PBMCs, mostly from graft donor cells, taken 360 days after TCRalphabeta/CD19-depleted stem cell transplant. These receptors all stem from a boy under two years old who had a stem cell transplant for SCID, so the T cells may come from the graft donor.

This clonotype was recorded a few times. Here the CDR3 DNA reads TGTGCCAGCAGTTTAAGGGGGCCCCGGGAGACCCAGTACTTC. Translating it yields CASSLRGPRETQYF. The chain couples TRBV12-3 or TRBV12-4 to TRBJ2-5; 7 positions agree with TRBD1. The trim removed 2 bases at V and 5 bases at J, leaving 5 bases unmatched. The CDR3 loop spans 14 amino acids.

This chain joins TRBV2 and TRBJ2-3; D is possibly TRBD1 or TRBD2 (5 bases each). The V and J ends lost 4 bases and 1 base respectively, with 9 bases between them. Germline V gene lookup returns CDR1 SNHLY and CDR2 FYNNEI. CDR3 length: 14 amino acids. CDR3 residues: CASSVTAGTDTQYF. The CDR3 DNA is TGTGCCAGCAGTGTGACAGCGGGCACAGATACGCAGTATTTT.

This clonotype was picked up a small number of times. The V and J genes are TRBV27 and TRBJ1-1; no clear D gene. Germline V gives CDR1 MNHEY, CDR2 SMNVEV (reference sequence). V lost 5 bases and J 4 bases, leaving 11 bases between the germline ends. The CDR3 is made up of 13 amino acids. DNA of the CDR3: TGTGCCAGCAGTCGATGGGTAGGCACTGAAGCTTTCTTT. It yields the protein CASSRWVGTEAFF.

There are a few counts of this clonotype. This sequence joins TRBV29-1 and TRBJ2-1; 9 bases match TRBD2. The CDR3 is 15 amino acids. Germline CDR1 reads SQVTM; CDR2 reads ANQGSEA. The junction had 18 bases not matched to a gene; V was cut back by 6 bases and J by 12 bases. CDR3 region: CSVFATGLAPLRQFF. The CDR3 DNA is TGCAGCGTGTTCGCGACGGGACTAGCCCCCCTGCGGCAGTTCTTC.

The chain carries TRBV10-3 and TRBJ2-5; 7 nucleotides line up with TRBD2. The junction had 6 bases not matched to a gene; V was cut back by 6 bases and J by 5 bases. Germline lookup yields CDR1 ENHRY and CDR2 SYGVKD. The CDR3 sequence is 13 residues long. The CDR3 protein is CAIRGELAETQYF. The DNA of the CDR3 is TGTGCCATCAGGGGGGAACTAGCGGAGACCCAGTACTTC.

This chain links TRBV5-1 with TRBJ2-3; maybe TRBD1 (6 bases). The germline V gene encodes CDR1 SGHRS and CDR2 YFSETQ. This CDR3 comprises 16 residues. The V end was cut by 2 bases, the J end by 5 bases, with 18 bases between. CDR3 protein: CASSFRGRGNGDTQYF. The CDR3 nucleotides read TGCGCCAGCAGCTTCAGGGGAAGGGGGAATGGAGATACGCAGTATTTT.

This clonotype was counted once. This chain links TRBV7-9 with TRBJ2-3; D gene uncertain. The CDR3 spans 15 residues. Germline CDR1 reads SEHNR; CDR2 reads FQNEAQ (reference sequence). Trimming took 0 bases from V and 4 from J, leaving 11 bases between them. The CDR3, as DNA: TGTGCCAGCAGCTTAGCAGTCCAGAAGCCAGATACGCAGTATTTT. This translates into CASSLAVQKPDTQYF.

This clonotype has a handful of counts. This sequence joins TRBV10-3 and TRBJ2-3, with D possibly called TRBD1 or TRBD2 (5 bases each). Between the trimmed V and J ends, which lost 6 bases and 1 base, there was a span of 14 bases. The CDR3 loop spans 15 amino acids. The germline V gene has CDR1 ENHRY and CDR2 SYGVKD. CDR3 sequence reads: CAIRAGTTGTDTQYF. The CDR3 DNA reads as TGTGCCATCAGAGCCGGGACCACGGGCACAGATACGCAGTATTTT.

Only a few counts were recorded for this clonotype. The chain couples TRBV27 to TRBJ1-1; possible D gene TRBD1, 6 bases. The V gene's germline CDR1 is MNHEY and CDR2 SMNVEV (reference sequence). V shed 0 bases and J shed 4 bases, with 15 bases lying between them. This CDR3 spans 16 amino acids. The CDR3 region is CASSLSGWGAATEAFF. In nucleotides, the CDR3 is TGTGCCAGCAGTTTATCAGGTTGGGGGGCCGCCACTGAAGCTTTCTTT.

The V call is TRBV5-6, the J call TRBJ2-1; 8 bases line up with TRBD2. Trimming removed 2 bases from V and 5 bases from J; junction bases left unmatched: 6. Germline assignment: CDR1 SGHDT and CDR2 YYEEEE. The CDR3 extends over 15 amino acids. This chain's CDR3 is CASSFKGSGNNEQFF. CDR3 coding DNA: TGTGCCAGCAGCTTTAAGGGTAGCGGGAACAATGAGCAGTTCTTC.

The CDR3 loop reads CASSVGHSPNQPQHF. CDR3 in DNA: TGTGCCAGCAGCGTAGGCCACTCCCCGAATCAGCCCCAGCATTTT. V gene TRBV9 combines with J gene TRBJ1-5; no firm D call. The CDR3 sequence is 15 residues long. CDR1 and CDR2 from the germline V gene are SGDLS and YYNGEE. V was pared by 0 bases and J by 4 bases, with 11 bases between. The entire variable domain, with the rest obtained from reference TRBV9 and TRBJ1-5, is as follows: DSGVTQTPKHLITATGQRVTLRCSPRSGDLSVYWYQQSLDQGLQFLIQYYNGEERAKGNILERFSAQQFPDLHSELNLSSLELGDSALYFCASSVGHSPNQPQHFGDGTRLSIL.

In its sample, this clonotype was seen a few times. J is TRBJ2-1 and V is TRBV29-1; D is possibly TRBD2 (7 bases). Looked up from germline, CDR1 is SQVTM and CDR2 is ANQGSEA. CDR3 length: 16 residues. The V end was cut by 2 bases, the J end by 7 bases, with 21 bases between. The CDR3 nucleotides are TGCAGCGTTGAAAAGGGGCTGGGCAAGGGGGGGAATGAGCAGTTCTTC. This gives the protein CSVEKGLGKGGNEQFF.

Only a few counts were recorded for this clonotype. V is TRBV20-1 and J is TRBJ1-1, with 7 bases lining up with TRBD1. Germline values: CDR1 DFQATT, CDR2 SNEGSKA (reference sequence). V lost 1 base to trimming and J lost 10 bases; unmatched junction nucleotides: 6. There are 12 residues in the CDR3. This chain's CDR3 is CSARVTRDRAFF. The CDR3 DNA reads TGCAGTGCTAGAGTCACCCGGGACAGAGCTTTCTTT.

This chain links TRBV5-1 with TRBJ2-1; 10 bases fit TRBD1. V shed 9 bases and J 5 bases; nucleotides not matched to a gene: 8. The germline CDR1 and CDR2 sequences are SGHRS and YFSETQ. The CDR3 runs 14 residues. CDR3 nucleotide sequence: TGCGCCACCTCACGGGACAGGGGCCACAATGAGCAGTTCTTC. It translates to CATSRDRGHNEQFF.

This sequence joins TRBV4-3 and TRBJ2-7; D ambiguous. The CDR3 runs 14 residues. Germline lookup yields CDR1 LGHNA and CDR2 YSLEER. V dropped 5 bases and J dropped 0 bases, with 11 bases sitting between them. CDR3 in amino acids: CASSTPRRSYEQYF. The CDR3 nucleotides read TGCGCCAGCAGCACCCCACGACGCTCCTACGAGCAGTACTTC.

This clonotype was counted only a few times. V usage is TRBV25-1 and J usage is TRBJ2-7; TRBD1 agrees at 8 bases. In germline, CDR1 is MGHDK, CDR2 SYGVNS. The CDR3 extends over 15 amino acids. Germline trimming cut 3 bases from V and 5 bases from J; bases unmatched to any gene: 9. The CDR3 loop is CASSDSLDRAHEQYF. The CDR3 coding sequence is TGTGCCAGCAGTGATTCCCTGGACAGGGCCCACGAGCAGTACTTC.

The CDR3 loop reads CASSLGGAALGNIQYF. Written as DNA, the CDR3 is TGTGCCAGCAGCTTAGGGGGGGCGGCCCTAGGAAACATTCAGTACTTC. The chain employs TRBV7-2 and TRBJ2-4; D tentatively reads TRBD1 or TRBD2 (6 bases each). The CDR3 is 16 residues long. Trimming stripped 1 base from V and 6 bases from J, with 16 bases between. The germline V gene has CDR1 SGHTA and CDR2 FQGNSA.

The J gene is TRBJ2-3, the V gene TRBV30, with D perhaps given as TRBD1 or TRBD2 (6 bases each). The CDR3 is 16 amino acids. Germline assignment: CDR1 GTSNPN and CDR2 SVGIG (reference sequence). V shed 4 bases and J shed 3 bases, with 20 bases lying between them. The CDR3 region is CAWTRSWGARTDTQYF. The CDR3 region has the DNA TGTGCCTGGACCCGCTCGTGGGGGGCGCGTACAGATACGCAGTATTTT.

The count of this clonotype is one. The V and J genes are TRBV15 and TRBJ2-5; D call uncertain. The germline gives CDR1 LNHNV, CDR2 YYDKDF (reference sequence). This CDR3 is 15 amino acids long. V lost 0 bases to trimming and J lost 2 bases, with 10 bases between them. The CDR3 spells CATSRDRSAQETQYF. As DNA, the CDR3 is TGTGCCACCAGCAGAGATAGGTCAGCGCAAGAGACCCAGTACTTC.

This clonotype occurred a few times. The chain employs TRBV4-3 and TRBJ2-1, with TRBD2 matching 7 bases. Losses at the gene ends were 1 base for V and 4 bases for J; bases not matched to a gene: 4. Germline V lookup: CDR1 LGHNA, CDR2 YSLEER. The CDR3 contains 15 residues. The chain's CDR3 is CASSQGPGGYNEQFF. In nucleotides, the CDR3 is TGCGCCAGCAGCCAAGGACCGGGGGGATACAATGAGCAGTTCTTC.

The V and J genes are TRBV29-1 and TRBJ1-2; the match to TRBD1 covers 11 bases. Trimming removed 3 bases from V and 6 bases from J; junction bases left unmatched: 6. The CDR3 loop spans 14 amino acids. Germline V gene data show CDR1 as SQVTM and CDR2 as ANQGSEA. The CDR3: CSVETDRGLDGYTF. As DNA, the CDR3 is TGCAGCGTTGAGACGGACAGGGGGCTGGATGGCTACACCTTC.

The J gene is TRBJ1-1, the V gene TRBV12-3 or TRBV12-4; D not certain. The CDR3 has 16 residues. Trimming removed 1 base at V and 0 bases at J, with 12 bases between. The CDR3 DNA reads TGTGCCAGCAGTTTAGTTCGACTAGGGATGAACACTGAAGCTTTCTTT. It yields the protein CASSLVRLGMNTEAFF.